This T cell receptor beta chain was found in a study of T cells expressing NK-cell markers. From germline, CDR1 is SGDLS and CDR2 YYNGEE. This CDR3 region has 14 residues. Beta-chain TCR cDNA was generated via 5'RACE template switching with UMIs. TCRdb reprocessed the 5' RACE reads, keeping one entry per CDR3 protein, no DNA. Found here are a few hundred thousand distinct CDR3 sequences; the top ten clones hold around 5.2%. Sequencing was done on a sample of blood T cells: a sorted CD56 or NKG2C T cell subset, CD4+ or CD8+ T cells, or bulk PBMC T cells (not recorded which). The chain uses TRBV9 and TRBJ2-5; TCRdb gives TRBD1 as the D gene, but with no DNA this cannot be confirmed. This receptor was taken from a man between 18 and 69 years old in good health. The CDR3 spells CASSTGDIQETQYF.